This entry describes one T cell receptor beta chain. The antigen it binds to is not known. Base qualities are missing; no much larger clone stands one base away. TCRbeta CDR3 regions were amplified from genomic DNA by means of the immunoSEQ Assay, a bias-controlled multiplex PCR. The study's processing was this. Within the assay, amplification of reference gene primers was used to estimate how many nucleated cells each sample contained. Sequence reads were collapsed and filtered to measure the absolute abundance of every unique TCRbeta CDR3 rearrangement. For each sample, productive Simpson clonality was calculated as the square root of Simpson's diversity index over productive rearrangements. In its TCRdb copy, this immuneACCESS table keeps in-frame sequences only and misses some clones. Where compared with another copy, unresolved V genes explain less than half of these, and the others have no known cause. D and trimming were read from the DNA, whereas the V and J calls and clone size are those reported in that table. In all, the sample holds 200,000 to 250,000 clones, and around 91% of those were seen once. Around 15% of the sample belongs to the ten largest clones.

The record originates from a study of blood T cell repertoires in COVID-19 (dated by TCRdb to 2020 to 2021). Turning to the overall study: Samples covering the acute and convalescent phases of COVID-19 were provided by collaborators in the United States, Italy and Spain. The prospective study material was composed of cDNA or gDNA derived from T cells, B-cell-depleted T cells, or PBMCs. The samples were drawn from the first 160 participants of the ongoing ImmuneRACE study and from 1,200 or so subjects provided by 6 global collaborators. Sample metadata almost always included a de-identified subject ID, COVID-19 status, age in years and sex. The repertoires were released in a freely available public database intended as a resource for research on the immune response to SARS-CoV-2. Where available, HLA class I and class II types were taken from metadata supplied by the sample provider and were not determined by assay-based typing. The dataset comprised deeply sampled blood TCRbeta repertoires from subjects exposed to, actively infected with, or recovered from COVID-19.

In the prospective study, participants were roughly 18 to 100 years old, resided in under 30 geographic areas of the United States, and were enrolled through a virtual design. To assign participants to cohorts, the prospective study relied on clinical history that participants themselves reported in a screening survey and a study questionnaire. Exposed participants were defined as having been in contact with someone with a PCR-confirmed or clinician-diagnosed COVID-19 case within 2 weeks of study entry. Each participant in the prospective study had whole blood, serum and a nasopharyngeal or oropharyngeal swab collected by mobile phlebotomists. Prospective study participants could optionally give additional blood draws and questionnaires over an approximately two-month period. Before DNA extraction, blood samples from the prospective study were shipped at room temperature or frozen. General findings and caveats noted by the study authors: How much clinical and demographic metadata was included differed by source and by participant, and the metadata was provided uncurated.

Cut back by 4 bases and 6 bases, the V and J ends lie 9 bases apart. The CDR3, cysteine through phenylalanine, is 11 amino acids long. Only the CDR3 region is kept as DNA, spanning 33 bases read in frame from base 1. The germline V gene (reference sequence) gives CDR1 as DFQATT and CDR2 as SNEGSKA. Recombination joined TRBV20-1 with TRBJ1-1; the D segment cannot be called with confidence. Sequenced input: PBMCs or T cells enriched from blood (not recorded which). This sequence originates from a man aged 25-45 years who had been exposed to COVID-19. The bases read TGCAGTGCTACCCAGGTTTCTGAAGCTTTCTTT. This codes for CSATQVSEAFF.